A single sample is the source of the 7 T cell receptor beta chains below, sequenced in a study of T cells in Graves' hyperthyroidism and ophthalmopathy. The TCR beta CDR3 regions underwent amplification using RNA transcripts as the source. An initial round of RT-PCR targeting the TCR CDR3 relied on the HTBI primer set. Each CDR3 protein is one row after TCRdb ran MiXCR on the multiplex PCR reads. The sample lists a few hundred thousand distinct CDR3 sequences, roughly 14% occurring once. Material for sequencing was blood. The receptors originated from a woman in her 30s with Graves' hyperthyroidism.

This chain connects TRBV27 to TRBJ2-1; D might be TRBD1 or TRBD2, each matching 5 bases. Germline assignment: CDR1 MNHEY and CDR2 SMNVEV (reference sequence). The CDR3 is 17 amino acids. The V and J ends lost 4 bases and 2 bases respectively, with 18 bases between them. CDR3 in amino acids: CASSSGPPRGTYNEQFF. The CDR3 bases are TGTGCCAGCAGTTCCGGACCACCGAGGGGCACCTACAATGAGCAGTTCTTC.

A few counts support this clonotype. The gene calls are TRBV4-1 and TRBJ2-1; possibly TRBD2 for D (5 bases). Germline lookup yields CDR1 MGHRA and CDR2 YSYEKL. This CDR3 is 18 amino acids long. The V and J ends lost 1 base and 1 base respectively, with 17 bases between them. CDR3 sequence reads: CASSQVAVALRSYNEQFF. In DNA, the CDR3 is TGCGCCAGCAGCCAAGTGGCAGTAGCGCTCCGGTCCTACAATGAGCAGTTCTTC.

This clonotype was seen at least ten times. The J gene is TRBJ1-3, the V gene TRBV12-3 or TRBV12-4, with D possibly being TRBD1 (5 bases). This CDR3 is 15 amino acids long. V was shortened by 7 bases and J by 4 bases, with 17 bases between the two germline ends. The CDR3 coding sequence is TGTGCCAGCACTACCGGAGGGGACCGAGGAAACACCATATATTTT. It codes for CASTTGGDRGNTIYF.

The rearrangement links TRBV5-1 to TRBJ2-7, with D maybe TRBD2 (6 bases). V lost 2 bases and J lost 2, with 11 bases in between. From germline, CDR1 is SGHRS and CDR2 YFSETQ. The length of the CDR3 is 14 residues. The DNA of the CDR3 is TGCGCCAGCAGCTTCCGGGACTTCACCTACGAGCAGTACTTC. It encodes CASSFRDFTYEQYF.

This clonotype showed up just a few times. The chain joins TRBV6-2 or TRBV6-3 to TRBJ2-3, with 7 bases identical to TRBD1. CDR1 and CDR2 (germline): MNHEY, SVGEGT. The CDR3 consists of 17 residues. With V trimmed by 0 bases and J by 1 base, 7 bases remained unmatched. DNA for the CDR3: TGTGCCAGCAGTTACTCTTCGCCGGGACAGCGCACAGATACGCAGTATTTT. It codes for CASSYSSPGQRTDTQYF.

There are many counts of this clonotype. The chain employs TRBV7-2 and TRBJ2-7; D perhaps matches TRBD1 (5 bases). This CDR3 comprises 15 residues. CDR1 is SGHTA and CDR2 is FQGNSA in the germline V gene. The ends were cut back, 5 bases at V and 5 bases at J, with 19 bases in the middle. The CDR3 loop is CASSTGPLLVNEQYF. Here the CDR3 DNA reads TGTGCCAGCAGCACAGGCCCCCTCCTTGTAAACGAGCAGTACTTC. The full variable domain, in which reference TRBV7-2 and TRBJ2-7 provide the parts outside the CDR3, is GAGVSQSPSNKVTEKGKDVELRCDPISGHTALYWYRQSLGQGLEFLIYFQGNSAPDKSGLPSDRFSAERTGGSVSTLTIQRTQQEDSAVYLCASSTGPLLVNEQYFGPGTRLTVT.

At least ten counts were recorded for this clonotype. This chain connects TRBV27 to TRBJ2-7; 10 bases fit TRBD2. J was trimmed by 5 bases and V by 5 bases; bases with no gene match: 3. CDR1 is MNHEY, CDR2 SMNVEV, per germline (reference sequence). The CDR3 runs to 13 residues. The CDR3 DNA is TGTGCCAGCAGTCGGGGACTAGCGCACGAGCAGTACTTC. Amino acids: CASSRGLAHEQYF.